This T cell receptor beta chain is from a study of blood T cell repertoires in COVID-19. Study-wide background: Sites in the United States, Italy and Spain provided acute and convalescent COVID-19 samples. From T cells, B-cell-depleted T cells, or PBMCs came the material, which was cDNA or gDNA.

With respect to this clone: A read error may produce the germline difference seen at one junction end.

Patients at the Seattle site were enrolled during active infection and followed longitudinally. Original processing notes: Using reference gene primer amplification, nucleated cell counts were estimated. The data were produced by immunoSEQ multiplex PCR, yet TCRdb's version contains in-frame clones alone and is incomplete. The DNA gave D and trimming, while V, J and clone size come from that table. The sample holds hundreds of thousands of clones, roughly four fifths seen once. Germline V gives CDR1 MNHNY, CDR2 SVGAGI (reference sequence). This CDR3 has 13 residues. This sequence originates from a woman aged 80 or over with COVID-19, enrolled during active disease. The sequenced sample was peripheral blood. The gene calls are TRBV6-6 and TRBJ1-5; 11 bases align to TRBD1. The CDR3 nucleotides are TGTGCCAGCAGTTACTCGGCAGGGGACAGGGGGGATTTT. It translates to CASSYSAGDRGDF.